Listed below are T cell receptor beta chains from one sample, sequenced in a study of shared clonotypes between healthy human individuals. The method was immunoSEQ multiplex PCR; TCRdb's version includes in-frame clones alone and lacks a portion of them. The table includes about 1.5 million clones, roughly 96% detected once. Source material: naive CD4+ T cells sorted from blood. The origin of the receptors is a young man in good health. Each CDR3 is given with its conserved first and last residue. Each record gives: V gene, D gene, clone size, J gene, CDR3 protein, CDR3 DNA. D genes are given only for firm matches. Expanded clones are given a class, and other clones once, few, many or no size at all.

TRBV4-3	TRBD2	-	TRBJ2-1	CASSQETSGRAREQFF	TGCGCCAGCAGCCAAGAAACTAGCGGGAGGGCCCGGGAGCAGTTCTTC
TRBV7-9	-	few	TRBJ2-3	CAGEASTDTQYF	TGTGCCGGCGAGGCTAGCACAGATACGCAGTATTTT
TRBV6-5	TRBD1	-	TRBJ1-2	CASKRDRGNYGYTF	TGTGCCAGCAAGCGGGACAGGGGGAACTATGGCTACACCTTC
TRBV29-1	TRBD1	-	TRBJ2-1	CSVGGTGGIYNEQFF	TGCAGCGTAGGGGGAACAGGGGGCATCTACAATGAGCAGTTCTTC
TRBV5-4	-	-	TRBJ2-7	CASTRRGDSYEQYF	TGTGCCAGCACGCGACGGGGAGACTCCTACGAGCAGTACTTC
TRBV27	TRBD2	-	TRBJ2-7	CASSLFGLAGDTYEQYF	TGTGCCAGCAGTTTATTCGGCCTAGCGGGAGATACCTACGAGCAGTACTTC
TRBV7-9	TRBD2	-	TRBJ2-3	CASSLARIGLAETDTQYF	TGTGCCAGCAGCTTAGCGAGAATAGGACTAGCGGAGACAGATACGCAGTATTTT
TRBV30	-	once	TRBJ1-2	CAWSPQGDYGYTF	TGTGCCTGGAGTCCCCAGGGAGACTATGGCTACACCTTC
TRBV5-6	-	once	TRBJ2-7	CASSLRGTFAYEQYF	TGTGCCAGCAGCCTAAGAGGGACGTTCGCCTACGAGCAGTACTTC
TRBV5-1	TRBD1	-	TRBJ1-1	CASGGQDLGEAFF	TGCGCCAGCGGAGGACAGGATTTGGGTGAAGCTTTCTTT
TRBV28	TRBD2	-	TRBJ2-2	CASRGAGVPNTGELFF	TGTGCCAGCAGAGGAGCGGGAGTTCCGAACACCGGGGAGCTGTTTTTT
TRBV5-1	-	-	TRBJ2-6	CASSLRSQGEAGANVLTF	TGCGCCAGCAGCTTGAGGTCCCAGGGGGAGGCTGGGGCCAACGTCCTGACTTTC
TRBV19	-	-	TRBJ1-1	CASSPSTLMNTEAFF	TGTGCCAGTAGTCCCTCGACCCTGATGAACACTGAAGCTTTCTTT
TRBV15	TRBD1	-	TRBJ2-5	CATRTGRQETQYF	TGTGCCACCCGGACAGGGCGGCAAGAGACCCAGTACTTC
TRBV5-4	-	-	TRBJ2-7	CASSSPDSYEQYF	TGTGCCAGCAGCTCTCCGGATTCCTACGAGCAGTACTTC
TRBV7-2	TRBD1	-	TRBJ2-1	CASSLVPPGQGFDEQFF	TGTGCCAGCAGCTTAGTCCCCCCGGGACAGGGGTTCGATGAGCAGTTCTTC
TRBV28	-	-	TRBJ2-7	CASSLSLQGEQYF	TGTGCCAGCAGTTTATCCTTACAGGGAGAGCAGTACTTC
TRBV5-4	TRBD1	-	TRBJ2-5	CASSSPGGKETQYF	TGTGCCAGCAGCTCACCAGGGGGTAAAGAGACCCAGTACTTC
TRBV4-1	-	-	TRBJ2-3	CASSLRLDTDTQYF	TGCGCCAGCAGCCTTCGACTGGACACAGATACGCAGTATTTT
TRBV2	-	-	TRBJ2-7	CASNLDRTSYEQYF	TGTGCCAGCAACCTAGACAGGACCTCCTACGAGCAGTACTTC
TRBV5-4	TRBD1	-	TRBJ2-3	CASSSRRQGASTDTQYF	TGTGCCAGCAGCTCCCGGAGACAGGGGGCAAGCACAGATACGCAGTATTTT
TRBV9	TRBD1	-	TRBJ1-3	CASSAGTGGLASGNTIYF	TGTGCCAGCAGCGCCGGGACAGGAGGGCTTGCCTCTGGAAACACCATATATTTT
TRBV9	-	-	TRBJ1-1	CASSVGGRENTEAFF	TGTGCCAGCAGCGTAGGGGGCAGGGAGAACACTGAAGCTTTCTTT
TRBV5-5	-	-	TRBJ1-4	CASSFQGNTNEKLFF	TGTGCCAGCAGCTTTCAGGGTAACACTAATGAAAAACTGTTTTTT
TRBV5-1	-	-	TRBJ2-5	CASSLVGEGETQYF	TGCGCCAGCAGCTTGGTGGGAGAGGGGGAGACCCAGTACTTC
TRBV9	-	once	TRBJ2-2	CASSFTGTRNTGELFF	TGTGCCAGCAGTTTTACCGGGACAAGGAACACCGGGGAGCTGTTTTTT
TRBV28	-	-	TRBJ2-5	CASSPRDKHQETQYF	TGTGCCAGCAGTCCCCGGGACAAGCACCAAGAGACCCAGTACTTC
TRBV11-1	-	-	TRBJ2-7	CASSPAPSPPSSYEQYF	TGTGCCAGCAGCCCCGCCCCATCTCCCCCGAGCTCCTACGAGCAGTACTTC
TRBV18	-	-	TRBJ2-7	CASSGANGAREQYF	TGTGCCAGCTCGGGGGCTAACGGGGCTCGGGAGCAGTACTTC
TRBV29-1	-	-	TRBJ1-1	CSGQAGNTEAFF	TGCAGCGGCCAAGCAGGGAACACTGAAGCTTTCTTT
TRBV29-1	TRBD1	-	TRBJ1-5	CSVVAGTGNQPQHF	TGCAGCGTTGTGGCAGGGACAGGCAATCAGCCCCAGCATTTT
TRBV27	TRBD1	-	TRBJ2-1	CASRGTGDYNEQFF	TGTGCCAGCAGGGGGACAGGGGACTACAATGAGCAGTTCTTC
TRBV29-1	-	-	TRBJ2-7	CSVGWGSYEQYF	TGCAGCGTTGGGTGGGGCTCCTACGAGCAGTACTTC
TRBV9	-	-	TRBJ1-2	CASSVELGAGGYTF	TGTGCCAGCAGCGTAGAGCTGGGGGCCGGTGGCTACACCTTC
TRBV7-2	TRBD2	-	TRBJ2-3	CASSLDSGSDTQYF	TGTGCCAGCAGCTTAGATAGCGGGTCAGATACGCAGTATTTT
TRBV9	TRBD2	-	TRBJ2-3	CASSVMTSGVTDTQYF	TGTGCCAGCAGCGTAATGACTAGCGGGGTCACAGATACGCAGTATTTT
TRBV9	-	-	TRBJ2-1	CASSVGISVLQGTYNEQFF	TGTGCCAGCAGCGTAGGAATATCGGTGTTACAGGGTACCTACAATGAGCAGTTCTTC
TRBV6-4	TRBD2	-	TRBJ2-5	CASSGILAGRGETQYF	TGTGCCAGCAGCGGGATACTAGCGGGCCGAGGGGAGACCCAGTACTTC
TRBV6-1	-	-	TRBJ1-1	CASRDIAFF	TGTGCCAGCAGGGATATAGCTTTCTTT
TRBV15	-	-	TRBJ2-3	CATSRVVTDTQYF	TGTGCCACCAGCAGAGTCGTCACAGATACGCAGTATTTT